These 3 T cell receptor beta chains were sequenced from one sample in a study of CD4 T cells in relation to SARS-CoV-2 and coronaviruses. Unexposed donor CD4+ T cells date from 2011-2018, before the COVID-19 pandemic. After approximately ten days of culture, CD4+ T cells were isolated. The table came from immunoSEQ multiplex PCR; TCRdb's copy has only in-frame clones and leaves some out. The sample yields roughly 29,000 clones, around three quarters seen once. Which antigens these TCRs recognize remains unknown. Material for sequencing was CD4+ T cells from PBMCs, cultured in vitro. The receptors were gathered from a human donor in good health.

The CDR3 spells CASSPGQLSSGNTIYF. The CDR3 region has the DNA TGTGCCAGCTCACCGGGACAGCTGAGCTCTGGAAACACCATATATTTT. This chain links TRBV18 with TRBJ1-3; 7 bases agree with TRBD1. The CDR3 extends over 16 amino acids. V shed 3 bases, J shed 0 bases, and the junction held 5 bases outside the gene matches. From germline, CDR1 is KGHSH and CDR2 LQKENI.

This clone has a single count. The J gene is TRBJ1-2, the V gene TRBV5-8, with D unclear. This CDR3 is built from 13 residues. The V gene's germline CDR1 is SGHTS and CDR2 YDEGEE. Trimming removed 4 bases from V and 5 bases from J, with 12 bases in between. The CDR3 sequence: CASSPDERYGYTF. DNA for the CDR3: TGTGCCAGCAGCCCTGACGAGCGGTATGGCTACACCTTC. Looking up the rest from reference TRBV5-8 and TRBJ1-2 gives the full variable domain: EAGVTQSPTHLIKTRGQQATLRCSPISGHTSVYWYQQALGLGLQFLLWYDEGEERNRGNFPPRFSGRQFPNYSSELNVNALELEDSALYLCASSPDERYGYTFGSGTRLTVV.

The V gene is TRBV5-3, the J gene TRBJ1-5, with unresolved D. TRBV5-3 is given ORF status, its function remaining uncertain. V was clipped by 3 bases and J by 3 bases, with 16 bases between them. This CDR3 is 16 amino acids long. The CDR3 protein is CARSCLKEGTNQPQHF. The CDR3 DNA follows: TGTGCCAGAAGCTGCCTCAAAGAGGGAACCAATCAGCCCCAGCATTTT.